The 28 T cell receptor beta chains given below trace back to one sample, sequenced in a study of T cell repertoires in ileal Crohn's disease. Some clones are missing from TCRdb's copy, which holds only in-frame ones; the method was immunoSEQ multiplex PCR. The repertoire consists of over 14,000 clones, with around four fifths occurring once and the leading ten covering roughly 6.2%. The sample was ileal tissue. The receptor set was obtained from an adult with Crohn's disease.

The CDR3 is CASSRDRVAYEQYF. The CDR3 DNA is TGCGCCAGCAGCCGGGACAGGGTGGCCTACGAGCAGTACTTC. The V gene is TRBV5-1, the J gene TRBJ2-7; 9 bases agree with TRBD1. The CDR3 covers 14 residues. V lost 4 bases and J lost 2; bases outside the gene matches: 4. Germline loops: CDR1 SGHRS, CDR2 YFSETQ.

This clone has a handful of counts. DNA of the CDR3: TGTGCCAGCAGCTCCCAGAGTAGCGGGGGAAACACCATATATTTT. It is translated as CASSSQSSGGNTIYF. The chain uses TRBV11-2 and TRBJ1-3; no firm D call. The CDR3 has 15 amino acids. V was pared by 4 bases and J by 4 bases, with 14 bases between. Germline loops: CDR1 SGHAT, CDR2 FQNNGV. The variable domain in full, completed from reference TRBV11-2 and TRBJ1-3, reads EAGVAQSPRYKIIEKRQSVAFWCNPISGHATLYWYQQILGQGPKLLIQFQNNGVVDDSQLPKDRFSAERLKGVDSTLKIQPAKLEDSAVYLCASSSQSSGGNTIYFGEGSWLTVV.

The V call is TRBV9, the J call TRBJ2-2, with 10 nucleotides matching TRBD1. After removal of 3 bases from V and 4 bases from J, the junction contained 3 bases not matched to a gene. Germline assignment: CDR1 SGDLS and CDR2 YYNGEE. The CDR3 runs to 15 residues. The DNA for the CDR3 is TGTGCCAGCAGCGCCGGGACAGGGGTCACCGGGGAGCTGTTTTTT. Its protein product is CASSAGTGVTGELFF.

As for this clone: Distinct nucleotide sequences in the sample also encode this CDR3. This chain links TRBV12-5 with TRBJ2-7, with 9 bases fitting TRBD1. The germline gives CDR1 LGHNT, CDR2 FRNRAP. V was pared by 1 base and J by 3 bases, with 1 base of the junction left unmatched. The CDR3 is made up of 14 amino acids. The CDR3 region has the DNA TGTGCTAGTGGTTTGGGGACAGGGGTCTACGAGCAGTACTTC. It encodes CASGLGTGVYEQYF.

The sample holds one count of this clone. This chain joins TRBV6-1 and TRBJ2-7, with D possibly being TRBD2 (5 bases). Germline lookup yields CDR1 MNHNS and CDR2 SASEGT. V was cut by 6 bases and J by 3 bases, with 18 bases left in between. There are 15 residues in the CDR3. CDR3 in amino acids: CASSEGEHSVYEQYF. The CDR3 DNA sequence: TGTGCCAGCAGCGAGGGAGAACACTCAGTCTACGAGCAGTACTTC.

The chain is built from TRBV29-1 and TRBJ1-2; 8 positions match TRBD1. The germline gives CDR1 SQVTM, CDR2 ANQGSEA. V was pared by 7 bases and J by 7 bases, with 8 bases of the junction left unmatched. The CDR3 runs to 12 residues. The CDR3 loop reads CSDRTGTAGYTF. CDR3 nucleotides: TGCAGCGACCGGACAGGGACGGCTGGCTACACCTTC.

V usage is TRBV5-1 and J usage is TRBJ1-3; D gene uncertain. Deletions cut 3 bases from V and 3 bases from J, with 19 bases between. Per germline, CDR1 SGHRS and CDR2 YFSETQ. This CDR3 has 17 amino acids. The CDR3 DNA follows: TGCGCCAGCAGCTGGATCCGGTCGGGGTATAATGGAAACACCATATATTTT. Its translation: CASSWIRSGYNGNTIYF. Supplemented by reference TRBV5-1 and TRBJ1-3, the full variable domain reads KAGVTQTPRYLIKTRGQQVTLSCSPISGHRSVSWYQQTPGQGLQFLFEYFSETQRNKGNFPGRFSGRQFSNSRSEMNVSTLELGDSALYLCASSWIRSGYNGNTIYFGEGSWLTVV.

This clone was detected only once. This chain uses TRBV6-6 with TRBJ2-6, with 8 nucleotides matching TRBD1. Germline CDR1 reads MNHNY; CDR2 reads SVGAGI (reference sequence). Germline trimming cut 5 bases from V and 1 base from J; bases unmatched to any gene: 4. The CDR3 loop spans 16 amino acids. The CDR3 is CASSGTGFSGANVLTF. The DNA for the CDR3 is TGTGCCAGCAGTGGGACAGGTTTTTCTGGGGCCAACGTCCTGACTTTC.

V and J are TRBV29-1 and TRBJ1-1; no definite D call. This CDR3 has 13 residues. Germline values: CDR1 SQVTM, CDR2 ANQGSEA. Trimming removed 4 bases from V and 4 bases from J, with 13 bases in between. CDR3 sequence (DNA): TGCAGCGTTGTGACTTGGCTGAGCACTGAAGCTTTCTTT. Translation: CSVVTWLSTEAFF.

The rearrangement joins TRBV6-1 to TRBJ2-7, with TRBD1 as a possible D gene (5 bases). The CDR3 spans 14 residues. Per the germline V gene, CDR1 is MNHNS and CDR2 is SASEGT. V was clipped by 6 bases and J by 2 bases, with 14 bases between them. CDR3 in DNA: TGTGCCAGCAGACCAAGGGGTCCGGCCTACGAGCAGTACTTC. It yields the protein CASRPRGPAYEQYF.

The chain has TRBV30 and TRBJ1-3; D gene ambiguous. V was trimmed by 5 bases and J by 0 bases, leaving 11 bases between them. The CDR3 runs 14 residues. Germline V gene lookup returns CDR1 GTSNPN and CDR2 SVGIG (reference sequence). This CDR3 is CAWGRVSSGNTIYF. DNA of the CDR3: TGTGCCTGGGGCCGGGTCTCCTCTGGAAACACCATATATTTT.

The J gene is TRBJ1-5, the V gene TRBV18, with D uncertain. Deletions cut 3 bases from V and 7 bases from J, with 16 bases between. This CDR3 region has 15 residues. CDR1 KGHSH and CDR2 LQKENI come from the germline V gene. The CDR3 loop is CASSPGAGVGQPQHF. CDR3 sequence (DNA): TGTGCCAGCTCACCGGGTGCGGGAGTTGGACAGCCCCAGCATTTT.

The chain recombines TRBV5-8 with TRBJ2-2; D gene uncertain. The CDR3 extends over 12 amino acids. Germline CDR1 and CDR2: SGHTS and YDEGEE. V gave up 5 bases and J gave up 8 bases, with 10 bases separating them. The CDR3, as DNA: TGTGCCAGCAGTCTCTCTCGGGGGGAGCTGTTTTTT. Translated: CASSLSRGELFF.

J is TRBJ1-5 and V is TRBV6-6; D gene uncertain. The V gene's germline CDR1 is MNHNY and CDR2 SVGAGI (reference sequence). The CDR3 sequence is 12 residues long. Trimming removed 11 bases at V and 4 bases at J, with 12 bases between. The CDR3 is CAGRIRNQPQHF. Written as DNA, the CDR3 is TGTGCCGGGAGGATTAGGAATCAGCCCCAGCATTTT.

This clone was found once. This rearrangement joins TRBV5-4 to TRBJ1-6; no reliable D call. Deletions cut 4 bases from V and 8 bases from J, with 16 bases between. Germline V lookup: CDR1 SGHNT, CDR2 YYREEE (reference sequence). CDR3 length: 15 residues. The CDR3 region has the DNA TGTGCCAGCAGCCCTGACAATTTAGCGTATTCACCCCTCCACTTT. This sequence encodes CASSPDNLAYSPLHF.

This clone was observed a single time. The chain has TRBV10-3 and TRBJ2-7, with 7 bases identical to TRBD1. Germline CDR1 is ENHRY and CDR2 is SYGVKD. V dropped 10 bases and J dropped 3; count of bases not matched to a gene: 12. The CDR3 is 14 amino acids. Here the CDR3 DNA reads TGTGCCACCAAGGGGACAGACTCAAGCTACGAGCAGTACTTC. Encoded protein: CATKGTDSSYEQYF.

This chain joins TRBV10-1 and TRBJ2-3, with a tentative D call TRBD2 (7 bases). The CDR3 spans 14 residues. Trimming cost V 6 bases and J 5 bases, with 15 bases left between them. Germline assignment: CDR1 WNHNN and CDR2 SYGVQD (reference sequence). In nucleotides, the CDR3 is TGCGCCAGCAGCCAGAGGGGGGGCCTAGATACGCAGTATTTT. It translates to CASSQRGGLDTQYF.

V is TRBV2 and J is TRBJ1-2; 7 bases fit TRBD1. Germline-derived CDR1 and CDR2 are SNHLY and FYNNEI. Losses at the gene ends were 8 bases for V and 7 bases for J; bases not matched to a gene: 4. The length of the CDR3 is 11 residues. The CDR3 here is CASRGGGGYTF. Written as DNA, the CDR3 is TGTGCCAGCCGAGGGGGCGGTGGCTACACCTTC.

CDR3 DNA: TGTGCCAGCAGTAAGGATGGGAGGACCTCTGGGGCCAACGTCCTGACTTTC. This codes for CASSKDGRTSGANVLTF. The chain combines TRBV7-2 with TRBJ2-6; D may be TRBD2 (6 bases). Trimming removed 6 bases at V and 0 bases at J, with 15 bases between. The CDR3 sequence is 17 residues long. Germline V gene sequence: CDR1 SGHTA, CDR2 FQGNSA.

The chain carries TRBV9 and TRBJ1-2; D may be TRBD1 (5 bases). Germline CDR1 SGDLS, CDR2 YYNGEE. The CDR3 extends over 11 amino acids. Trimming removed 7 bases at V and 6 bases at J, with 10 bases between. Here the CDR3 reads CASGGINGYTF. The DNA of the CDR3 is TGTGCCAGCGGGGGGATCAATGGCTACACCTTC.

The chain combines TRBV18 with TRBJ2-7; 9 bases line up with TRBD1. Germline CDR1 is KGHSH and CDR2 is LQKENI. The CDR3 is made up of 14 amino acids. V lost 4 bases, J lost 2 bases, and 3 bases stayed unmatched. The CDR3 spells CASSQDRGTYEQYF. The CDR3 DNA is TGTGCCAGCTCACAGGACAGGGGCACCTACGAGCAGTACTTC.

The chain has TRBV9 and TRBJ1-2, with TRBD1 identical over 7 bases. The CDR3 consists of 15 residues. The germline CDR1 and CDR2 sequences are SGDLS and YYNGEE. J was trimmed by 4 bases and V by 0 bases; bases with no gene match: 6. CDR3 nucleotide sequence: TGTGCCAGCAGCGTAGAACCGGGACAGAGCTATGGCTACACCTTC. This gives the protein CASSVEPGQSYGYTF.

The chain couples TRBV5-1 to TRBJ2-1; 15 nucleotides agree with TRBD2. The CDR3 runs 21 residues. V shed 0 bases and J 4 bases; nucleotides not matched to a gene: 14. CDR1 and CDR2 (germline): SGHRS, YFSETQ. The CDR3 loop reads CASSLVGLAGGPDRQYNEQFF. The CDR3 bases are TGCGCCAGCAGCTTGGTGGGACTAGCGGGGGGCCCCGACCGTCAGTACAATGAGCAGTTCTTC.

This clone has just a few counts. CDR3 in DNA: TGTGCCAGCAGCCCTGACACATATATCACAGATACGCAGTATTTT. It codes for CASSPDTYITDTQYF. The genes are TRBV11-2 and TRBJ2-3; the D is unclear. The CDR3 length is 15 residues. Trimming shortened V by 5 bases and J by 2 bases, and 14 bases separated the two germline ends. Germline CDR1 SGHAT, CDR2 FQNNGV.

The chain carries TRBV13 and TRBJ2-1; 12 nucleotides align to TRBD2. Trimming removed 0 bases from V and 8 bases from J; junction bases left unmatched: 8. This CDR3 region has 17 residues. Germline lookup yields CDR1 PRHDT and CDR2 FYEKMQ (reference sequence). Written as DNA, the CDR3 is TGTGCCAGCAGCTTAGGCGGCAGACTAGCGGGAGAGTATGAGCAGTTCTTC. Amino acids: CASSLGGRLAGEYEQFF.

The J gene is TRBJ1-2, the V gene TRBV7-9; 11 bases match TRBD1. From germline, CDR1 is SEHNR and CDR2 FQNEAQ (reference sequence). The V and J ends lost 4 bases and 6 bases, in that order; junction bases with no gene match: 4. This CDR3 has 14 amino acids. In DNA, the CDR3 is TGTGCCAGCAGCTCCCCGGACAGGGGGCATGGCTACACCTTC. This codes for CASSSPDRGHGYTF.

The rearrangement joins TRBV4-1 to TRBJ2-3; TRBD2 matches at 8 bases. The trim removed 4 bases at V and 3 bases at J, leaving 6 bases unmatched. CDR1 MGHRA and CDR2 YSYEKL come from the germline V gene. This CDR3 is 15 amino acids long. CDR3 nucleotide sequence: TGCGCCAGCAGCCTGGGACTAGTCCAAACAGATACGCAGTATTTT. It translates to CASSLGLVQTDTQYF.

The chain carries TRBV6-1 and TRBJ1-5; TRBD1 matches at 7 bases. CDR3 length: 14 residues. Trimming cost V 6 bases and J 4 bases; bases outside gene matches: 6. CDR1 and CDR2 from the germline V gene are MNHNS and SASEGT. This chain's CDR3 is CASRQGGKNQPQHF. For the CDR3, the DNA is TGTGCCAGCAGGCAGGGGGGAAAGAATCAGCCCCAGCATTTT.